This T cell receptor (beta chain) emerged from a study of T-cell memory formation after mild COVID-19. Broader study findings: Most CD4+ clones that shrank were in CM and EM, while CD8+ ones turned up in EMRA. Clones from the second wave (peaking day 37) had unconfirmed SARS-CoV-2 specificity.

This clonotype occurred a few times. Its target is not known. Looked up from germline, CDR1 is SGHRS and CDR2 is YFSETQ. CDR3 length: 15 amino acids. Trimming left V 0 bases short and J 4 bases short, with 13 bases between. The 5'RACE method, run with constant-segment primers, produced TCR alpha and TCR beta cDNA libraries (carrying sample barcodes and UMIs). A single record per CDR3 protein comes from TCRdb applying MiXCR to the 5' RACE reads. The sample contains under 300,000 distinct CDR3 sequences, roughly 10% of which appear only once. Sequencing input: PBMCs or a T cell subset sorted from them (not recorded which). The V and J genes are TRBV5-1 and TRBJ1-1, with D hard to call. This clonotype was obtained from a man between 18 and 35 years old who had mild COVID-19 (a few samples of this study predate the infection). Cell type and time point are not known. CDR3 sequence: CASSLGGVGGTEAFF. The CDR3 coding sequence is TGCGCCAGCAGCTTGGGTGGGGTGGGAGGCACTGAAGCTTTCTTT.